This T cell receptor beta chain emerged from a study of blood T cell repertoires in COVID-19. Overall study context: Acute and convalescent COVID-19 samples came from the United States, Italy and Spain. In each case, the material was cDNA or gDNA derived from T cells, B-cell-depleted T cells, or PBMCs.

From germline, CDR1 is SGHRS and CDR2 YFSETQ. This CDR3 region has 18 residues. Trimming cost V 0 bases and J 4 bases; bases outside gene matches: 14. Only a few counts were recorded for this clone. TCRdb's copy holds only in-frame clones and misses some; the assay was immunoSEQ multiplex PCR. This sample carries some 180,000 clones, 70% to 85% of them seen once, and the ten largest clones take around 5.2%. Which cohort a participant joined came from the clinical history participants gave. The source material was PBMCs or T cells enriched from blood (not recorded which). The TCR comes from a woman aged 60-75 years with acute COVID-19. The gene calls are TRBV5-1 and TRBJ2-5; 8 bases fit TRBD1. CDR3 in amino acids: CASSLGAGGALFAETQYF. The CDR3, as DNA: TGCGCCAGCAGCTTGGGCGCAGGGGGCGCTTTATTTGCAGAGACCCAGTACTTC. Full variable domain (outside the CDR3, taken from reference TRBV5-1 and TRBJ2-5): KAGVTQTPRYLIKTRGQQVTLSCSPISGHRSVSWYQQTPGQGLQFLFEYFSETQRNKGNFPGRFSGRQFSNSRSEMNVSTLELGDSALYLCASSLGAGGALFAETQYFGPGTRLLVL.